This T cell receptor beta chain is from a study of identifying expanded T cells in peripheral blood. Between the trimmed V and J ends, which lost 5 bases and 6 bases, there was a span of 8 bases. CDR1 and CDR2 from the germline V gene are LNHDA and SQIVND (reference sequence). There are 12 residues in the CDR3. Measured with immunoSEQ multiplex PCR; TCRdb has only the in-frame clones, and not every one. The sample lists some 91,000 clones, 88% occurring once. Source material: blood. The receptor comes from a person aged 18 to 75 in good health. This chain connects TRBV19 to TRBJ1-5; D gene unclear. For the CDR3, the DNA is TGTGCCAGTAGTGTCAGTCGTCAGCCCCAGCATTTT. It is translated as CASSVSRQPQHF.